This T cell receptor (beta chain) appears in the sequencing data of a study of cytomegalovirus exposure and HLA in healthy donors (dated by TCRdb to about 2017). Notes on the research overall: In an earlier analysis of approximately 640 of the donors, 250 to 300 Gb of sequence data and roughly 100 million unique TCR beta sequences from about 190 million T cells were reported. Approximately 330 gigabases of sequencing data and around 85 million unique TCR sequences made up an early release that covered approximately 620 HLA-typed donors. Of the 300 to 500 genotyped donors, over 80% were placed in the genetic ancestry cluster associated with self-reported Caucasian donors. The study aimed to test whether cataloging public T cell receptors could reveal signatures of past pathogen exposure. Using immunosequencing, the study profiled T cell repertoires from around 670 subjects and related those repertoires to cytomegalovirus serostatus. In addition to the first cohort of 666 subjects, a separate validation cohort of over 90 different subjects was used. To predict cytomegalovirus infection status, the study brought together high-throughput TCR immunosequencing, statistical association of individual TCRs with disease status, and machine learning. A later analysis re-analyzed previously published TCR beta repertoires from about 730 donors and added high-resolution HLA genotyping to study TCR occurrence patterns. In the later analysis, no new phenotypic data were used to find candidate immune exposures; instead, reliance was placed on TCR beta sequences and their occurrence across donors. In an earlier analysis of around 540 of the donors, high-throughput TCR beta sequencing was used to judge whether each TCR beta V gene segment behaved as functional or pseudogenic. Donor age, sex, ethnicity and CMV serostatus were compiled together with the repertoire data. In a later genetic analysis, genome-wide SNP genotypes for about 55% of the 666 donors were used, and that subset was treated as a discovery cohort. All discovery cohort repertoires had been generated on a single sequencing platform. HLA typing included class I and class II loci at four-digit resolution. The number of typed donors differed by locus: about 620-640 for A, B, C, DRB1 and DQB1; approximately 530 for DQA1; approximately 600 for DPA1; and some 450 for DPB1. Roughly 5 DR-DQ haplotypes were handled as single units for association and clustering, since linkage in the cohort was strong. Across 300 to 400 genotyped donors of the cohort, an average of roughly 250,000 unique TCR beta nucleotide sequences per donor were sequenced, and around 20% of those sequences were non-productive.

Its CDR3 holds 14 amino acids, cysteine through phenylalanine. Only CDR3 DNA is held: 42 bases, read in frame from base 1. CDR1 is given as MNHEY and CDR2 as SMNVEV, both from the germline V gene (reference sequence). V sheds 2 bases and J sheds 0 bases, leaving 7 bases between their ends. The cohort consisted of 666 healthy bone marrow donors. All cohort members were sampled while nominally healthy, although unrecorded immune exposures were likely present. The donor tested CMV seronegative and was one of the 352 seronegative cohort members. A peripheral blood sample was collected from each donor, and TCR beta sequencing was performed on peripheral blood mononuclear cells. The Qiagen DNeasy Blood Extraction Kit was used to extract genomic DNA from the blood cell samples. The sample holds a few counts of this clone. Its antigen is currently not known. No clone much larger than this one lies a single base away; base qualities are absent.

The library was prepared using the immunoSEQ multiplex PCR assay. For the multiplex PCR, a mixture combining 60 forward primers for TCR Vbeta segments and 13 reverse primers for TCR Jbeta segments was used. Amplification of the CDR3 region of rearranged TCR beta genes was performed with a multiplex PCR assay on genomic DNA. On the Illumina HiSeq System, the amplified TCR beta libraries were sequenced as 87-base-pair reads. The original pipeline was this. In a later analysis, some 80 million unique TCR beta chains were counted across the 500 to 850 repertoires, and roughly 9.9 million of these chains were shared by at least two donors. To remove PCR and sequencing errors, raw reads were error-corrected and collapsed into unique sequences using a nearest-neighbor algorithm that merged closely related sequences. Alignment of CDR3 sequences to IMGT reference sequences was used to assign V, D and J gene segments. For a sequence to be retained, at least a six-nucleotide match to both a V gene segment and a J gene segment was required. Rearrangements were classified as productive when the CDR3 lacked stop codons and remained in frame with V and J, and all other rearrangements were classified as non-productive. CDR3 was defined according to IMGT convention as the region running from the second conserved V-encoded cysteine to the conserved J-encoded phenylalanine. The earlier analysis of about 590 of the donors excluded sequences that lacked an unambiguous match to a single V gene segment. In an earlier analysis of roughly 500 of the donors, V segments were called functional above 56.7% productive rearrangements and were called segregating when the between-donor standard deviation exceeded 5%. A statistical classification framework was developed to diagnose cytomegalovirus status using the catalog of TCR beta chain sequences. A later analysis assigned V and J genes by comparing TCR nucleotide sequences with IMGT/GENE-DB human TR gene sequences. A later analysis assigned CDR3 sequences and most-parsimonious VDJ recombination scenarios with the TCRdist pipeline. In a later analysis, each TCR beta chain was defined by its CDR3 amino acid sequence together with its V-gene family, and reads lacking a unique V-gene family were excluded. In a later analysis, a few hundred highly shared, low-generation-probability nucleotide sequences were removed to address suspected cross-contamination and a sequencing artifact. A later analysis calculated a clonal expansion index for each public chain from normalized within-repertoire ranks of inferred template counts. In a later analysis, generation probabilities were computed using a VDJ recombination model fitted to out-of-frame rearrangements, and the results were checked against IGoR. Hypergeometric tests were used in a later analysis to score TCR-TCR, TCR-HLA and TCR-CMV co-occurrence, with a repertoire-size bias correction applied to the TCR pairs. In a later analysis, false discovery rates were estimated by permuting HLA or CMV assignments 20 times. In a later analysis, co-occurring TCRs were grouped using DBSCAN, with TCRdist sequence similarity added in when clustering inside HLA-allele-positive subsets. For co-occurrence clustering, repertoires with fewer than 30,000 or more than 120,000 public chains were excluded, along with roughly 5 repertoires with anomalous nucleotide sharing. The immuneACCESS repertoire file appears here via TCRdb, limited to in-frame rearrangements. These files lack a portion of the clones; in checked studies, under half of the deficit traces to unresolved V genes, and the cause of the others is not known. The DNA was the basis for D and trimming; V, J and clone size are from that table. The sample table shows more than 85,000 clones, and 75% to 80% are seen once. The ten largest clones take up roughly 1.3% of the sample.

Broader findings and caveats from the paper: In a later analysis, most CMV-associated TCR beta chains were found to appear HLA-restricted, with HLA associations seemingly driven largely by CMV exposure. Because HLA typing was unavailable for some donors at each locus, only the typed subset was used in association tests. A group of highly shared sequence variants was considered likely to be a technical artifact of the sequencing pipeline. Roughly uniform sequencing depth across donors was assumed in presence/absence analyses, although this assumption may not hold. Assigning TCR associations to individual alleles was difficult when HLA alleles, especially DR and DQ, strongly co-occurred. According to a later analysis, TCR association rates differed among HLA loci, with DRB1 alleles showing the most associated TCRs and HLA-C alleles showing the fewest. In vitro tests confirmed that a few of the cytomegalovirus-associated TCR beta chains recognize cytomegalovirus antigens. Specific HLA alleles were associated with 15,000 to 20,000 TCR beta sequences at a false discovery rate of 0.05 in a later analysis. In an earlier analysis of about 540 of the donors, most TCR beta V segments were observed in productive rearrangements about 87% or about 30% of the time, broadly matching IMGT annotations. V-gene and J-gene trimming of TCR beta chains was associated with a missense DCLRE1C variant in a later genetic analysis, and the association was replicated in an independent cohort. According to a later genetic analysis, donors in an Asian-associated ancestry cluster had fewer N-insertions in productive TCRs than the approximately 630-donor mean. The classifier was reported to diagnose cytomegalovirus status with high specificity and sensitivity in both the original and validation cohorts. For the cohort, immune exposure information was limited to CMV serostatus. Because the 87-base-pair reads could not distinguish some IMGT-functional V segments, including TRBV6-2 and TRBV6-3, those segments were excluded. This cohort had only TCR beta chains sequenced, and the lack of alpha or paired-chain data limited which features could be detected. Correlated functional status among segregating V segments might be attributable to linkage disequilibrium, but an unknown experimental factor could not be ruled out. In a later analysis, several top co-occurrence clusters were reported to appear linked to parvovirus B19, influenza, CMV and Epstein-Barr virus. A further reported finding was that TCR beta sequences accurately predicted the HLA-A and HLA-B alleles for most subjects in the first cohort. Across donors, most TCR sequences were observed very rarely, whereas some public TCRs were present in many individuals. Compared with equally common non-associated chains, HLA-associated TCR beta chains in a later analysis were more clonally expanded and had lower generation probabilities. Over 15 rarely observed V segments, including chromosome 9 orphons, were excluded from the earlier analysis of several hundred of the donors because counts were too low. The authors suggested that the approach could potentially be generalized to other disease states and immunological phenotypes. The study gave a list of over 150 TCR beta chains associated with cytomegalovirus.

This sequence uses TRBV27 and TRBJ1-1; TRBD1 is perhaps the D gene, given 5 matching bases. Specimen: PBMCs. The sequence was obtained from a woman in her thirties in good health and CMV-seronegative. In nucleotide form, the sequence is TGTGCCAGCAGTTTAATAGGGGTGAACACTGAAGCTTTCTTT. It encodes CASSLIGVNTEAFF.